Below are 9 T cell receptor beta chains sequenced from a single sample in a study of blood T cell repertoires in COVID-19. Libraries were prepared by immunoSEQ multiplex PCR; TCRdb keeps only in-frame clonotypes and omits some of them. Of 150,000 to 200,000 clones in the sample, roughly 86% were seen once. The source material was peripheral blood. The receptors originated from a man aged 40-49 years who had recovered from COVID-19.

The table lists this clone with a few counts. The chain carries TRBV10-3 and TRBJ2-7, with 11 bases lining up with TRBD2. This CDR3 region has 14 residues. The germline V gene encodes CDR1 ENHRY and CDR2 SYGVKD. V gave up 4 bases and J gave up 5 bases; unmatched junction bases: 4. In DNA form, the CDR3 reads TGTGCCATCAGTGGGACTAGCGGGTCCCACGAGCAGTACTTC. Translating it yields CAISGTSGSHEQYF.

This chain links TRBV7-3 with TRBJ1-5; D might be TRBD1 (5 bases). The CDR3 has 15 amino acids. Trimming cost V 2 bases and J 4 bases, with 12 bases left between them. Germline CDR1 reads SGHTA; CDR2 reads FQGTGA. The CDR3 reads CASSLQGLQNQPQHF. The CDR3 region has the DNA TGTGCCAGCAGCTTACAGGGTCTTCAGAATCAGCCCCAGCATTTT.

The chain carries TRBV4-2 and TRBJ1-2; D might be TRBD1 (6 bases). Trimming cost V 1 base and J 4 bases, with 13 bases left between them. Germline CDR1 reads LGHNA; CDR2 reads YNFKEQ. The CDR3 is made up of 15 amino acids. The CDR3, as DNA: TGTGCCAGCAGCCAAGGGGGAGGGGGGTTCTATGGCTACACCTTC. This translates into CASSQGGGGFYGYTF.

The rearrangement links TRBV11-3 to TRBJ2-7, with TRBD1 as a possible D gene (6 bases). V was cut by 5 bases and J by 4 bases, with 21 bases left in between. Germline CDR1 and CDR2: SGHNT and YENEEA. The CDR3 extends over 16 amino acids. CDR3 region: CASSGRTAEGEYEQYF. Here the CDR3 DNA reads TGTGCCAGCAGCGGGCGGACAGCCGAAGGGGAATACGAGCAGTACTTC.

The CDR3 DNA reads TGTGCCAGCAGCGAATGGACAGGGCCCTACGAGCAGTACTTC. It yields the protein CASSEWTGPYEQYF. The chain uses TRBV9 and TRBJ2-7; 8 positions agree with TRBD1. This CDR3 region has 14 residues. Germline CDR1 is SGDLS and CDR2 is YYNGEE. V was clipped by 3 bases and J by 2 bases; unmatched bases: 4.

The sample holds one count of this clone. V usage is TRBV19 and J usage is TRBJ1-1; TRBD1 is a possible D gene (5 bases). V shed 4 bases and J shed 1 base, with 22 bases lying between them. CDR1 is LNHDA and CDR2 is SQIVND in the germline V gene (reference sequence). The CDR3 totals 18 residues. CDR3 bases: TGTGCCAGTAGTACCAACCGGGGAGGGGTTAAGGGGAACACTGAAGCTTTCTTT. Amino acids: CASSTNRGGVKGNTEAFF.

In DNA form, the CDR3 reads TGCGCCAGCAGCTTGGCGGGACAGGCCTACAATGAGCAGTTCTTC. Its protein product is CASSLAGQAYNEQFF. The chain carries TRBV5-1 and TRBJ2-1; 8 bases map to TRBD1. Trimming took 0 bases from V and 2 from J; bases not matched to a gene: 1. CDR3 size: 15 residues. Germline CDR1 SGHRS, CDR2 YFSETQ.

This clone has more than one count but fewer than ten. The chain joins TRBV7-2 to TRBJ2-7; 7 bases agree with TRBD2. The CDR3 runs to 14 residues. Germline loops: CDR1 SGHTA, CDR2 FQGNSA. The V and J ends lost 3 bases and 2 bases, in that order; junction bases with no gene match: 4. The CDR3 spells CASSFTSEAYEQYF. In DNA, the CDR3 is TGTGCCAGCAGCTTCACTAGCGAGGCCTACGAGCAGTACTTC.

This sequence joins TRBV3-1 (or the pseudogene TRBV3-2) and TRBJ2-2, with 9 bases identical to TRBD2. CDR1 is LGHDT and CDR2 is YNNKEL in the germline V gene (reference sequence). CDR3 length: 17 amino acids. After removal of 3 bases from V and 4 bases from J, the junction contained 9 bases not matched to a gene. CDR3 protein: CASSHGAAGGGTGELFF. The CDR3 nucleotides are TGTGCCAGCAGCCACGGGGCCGCGGGGGGGGGCACCGGGGAGCTGTTTTTT.